This T cell receptor beta chain was sequenced in a study of blood T cell repertoires in COVID-19. Study-wide background: T cells, B-cell-depleted T cells, or PBMCs supplied cDNA or gDNA.

Sequenced by immunoSEQ multiplex PCR; TCRdb stores in-frame clones only, minus some. The data contain 100,000 to 150,000 clones, approximately 81% of them seen just once; the ten biggest clones take up under 4.5%. V was pared by 7 bases and J by 2 bases, with 9 bases between. The CDR3 consists of 11 residues. CDR1 and CDR2 (germline): SQVTM, ANQGSEA. Sequenced input: peripheral blood. The chain carries TRBV29-1 and TRBJ2-7; no definite D call. This TCR derives from a woman aged 45-59 years with acute or convalescent COVID-19. CDR3 bases: TGCAGCGCCGGCCCTCCCTACGAGCAGTACTTC. It yields the protein CSAGPPYEQYF.